The text below deals with one T cell receptor beta chain. Its antigen is as yet unknown. The germline gives CDR1 SGHNT, CDR2 YYREEE (reference sequence). The CDR3 is made up of 16 amino acids. Trimming took off 0 bases at V and 3 bases at J, with 12 bases between the two ends. The sample comes from a study of T cells after yellow fever vaccination. Study results and caveats: Just a small share of clonotypes turned up in the CD4 compartment as well as the CD8 compartment. Abundant contaminating clonotypes from the bulk population could appear in FACS-sorted repertoires.

In making TCR cDNA, 5'RACE template switching added a universal primer site and UMIs to it. TCRdb processed the 5' RACE reads anew with MiXCR; each CDR3 protein has one entry. The data show hundreds of thousands of distinct CDR3 sequences, roughly a sixth seen once. This TCR derives from a man aged 18 to 29 who received the YFV17D yellow fever vaccine. The rearrangement links TRBV5-4 to TRBJ2-2, with a weak D call TRBD2 (5 bases). Sequencing used PBMCs, obtained 5 days after the first yellow fever vaccination. The DNA for the CDR3 is TGTGCCAGCAGCTTGGGTGGAGGACTCGACACCGGGGAGCTGTTTTTT. Translating gives CASSLGGGLDTGELFF. Combining the CDR3 with reference TRBV5-4 and TRBJ2-2 gives the whole variable domain ETGVTQSPTHLIKTRGQQVTLRCSSQSGHNTVSWYQQALGQGPQFIFQYYREEENGRGNFPPRFSGLQFPNYSSELNVNALELDDSALYLCASSLGGGLDTGELFFGEGSRLTVL.